Given below is one T cell receptor (beta chain) in context. Antigen unknown. These data are taken from a study of cytomegalovirus exposure and HLA in healthy donors. Study-level information: A later analysis reported the same platform for the roughly 120 validation repertoires and the roughly 630 first-cohort repertoires.

Sequencing used immunoSEQ multiplex PCR; TCRdb keeps in-frame clones, though not all of them. The table includes more than 250,000 clones, around 91% detected once. Overall study results and limits: For most TCR sequences rarity was the rule, although some public TCRs occurred in many donors. Accounts indicate the classifier identified cytomegalovirus status with strong specificity and sensitivity. The authors enumerated around 150 TCR beta chains as linked to cytomegalovirus.

The CDR3 loop spans 13 amino acids. Germline V gene lookup returns CDR1 SQVTM and CDR2 ANQGSEA. V shed 2 bases and J shed 3 bases, with 11 bases lying between them. The sequence came from a woman between 25 and 40 years old in good health and CMV-seronegative. The specimen sequenced was PBMCs. The chain couples TRBV29-1 to TRBJ2-7, with D perhaps TRBD1 (6 bases). Written as DNA, the CDR3 is TGCAGCGTTGAACCCCCGGACAGCTACGAGCAGTACTTC. Its translation: CSVEPPDSYEQYF.